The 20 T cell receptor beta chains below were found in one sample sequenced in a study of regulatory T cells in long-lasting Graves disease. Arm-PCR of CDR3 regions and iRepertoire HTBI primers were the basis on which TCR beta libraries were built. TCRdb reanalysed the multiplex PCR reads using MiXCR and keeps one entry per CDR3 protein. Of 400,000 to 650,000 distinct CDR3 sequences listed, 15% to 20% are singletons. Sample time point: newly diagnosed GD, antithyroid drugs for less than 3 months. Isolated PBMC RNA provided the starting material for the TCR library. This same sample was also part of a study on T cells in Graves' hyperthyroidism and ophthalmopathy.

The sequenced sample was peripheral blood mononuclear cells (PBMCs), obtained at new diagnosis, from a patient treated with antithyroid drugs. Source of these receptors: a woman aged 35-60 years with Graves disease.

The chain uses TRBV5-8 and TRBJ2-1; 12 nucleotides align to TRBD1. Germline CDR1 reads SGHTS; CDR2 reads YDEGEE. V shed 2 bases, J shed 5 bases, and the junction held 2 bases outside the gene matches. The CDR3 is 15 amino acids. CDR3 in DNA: TGTGCCAGCAGCTTTGGGACAGGGGGCAACAATGAGCAGTTCTTC. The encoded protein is CASSFGTGGNNEQFF.

CDR3 region: CASSPRLAFSNQPQHF. For the CDR3, the DNA is TGCGCCAGCAGCCCACGGTTGGCATTTAGCAATCAGCCCCAGCATTTT. The gene calls are TRBV4-1 and TRBJ1-5; the D is unclear. This CDR3 has 16 amino acids. Trimming cost V 4 bases and J 0 bases, with 13 bases left between them. The germline CDR1 and CDR2 sequences are MGHRA and YSYEKL.

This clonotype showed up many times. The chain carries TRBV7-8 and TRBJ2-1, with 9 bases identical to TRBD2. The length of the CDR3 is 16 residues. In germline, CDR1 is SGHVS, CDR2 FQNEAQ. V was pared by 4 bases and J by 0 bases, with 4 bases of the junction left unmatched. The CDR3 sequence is CASSSGRGGSYNEQFF. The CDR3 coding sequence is TGTGCCAGCAGCTCCGGGCGGGGGGGCTCCTACAATGAGCAGTTCTTC.

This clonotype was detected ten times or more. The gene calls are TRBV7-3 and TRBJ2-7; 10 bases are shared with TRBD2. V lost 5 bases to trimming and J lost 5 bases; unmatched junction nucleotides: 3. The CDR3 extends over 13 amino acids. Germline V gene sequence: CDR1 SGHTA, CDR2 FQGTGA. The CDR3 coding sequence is TGTGCCAGCAGCCGGACTAGCGGAAACGAGCAGTACTTC. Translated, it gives CASSRTSGNEQYF. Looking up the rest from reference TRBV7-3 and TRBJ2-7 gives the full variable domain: GAGVSQTPSNKVTEKGKYVELRCDPISGHTALYWYRQSLGQGPEFLIYFQGTGAADDSGLPNDRFFAVRPEGSVSTLKIQRTERGDSAVYLCASSRTSGNEQYFGPGTRLTVT.

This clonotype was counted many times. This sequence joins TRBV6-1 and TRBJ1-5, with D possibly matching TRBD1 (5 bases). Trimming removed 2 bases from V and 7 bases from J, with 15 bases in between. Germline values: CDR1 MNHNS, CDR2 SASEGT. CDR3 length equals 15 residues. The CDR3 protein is CASSEWGSEEQPQHF. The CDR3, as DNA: TGTGCCAGCAGTGAATGGGGCTCCGAAGAACAGCCCCAGCATTTT.

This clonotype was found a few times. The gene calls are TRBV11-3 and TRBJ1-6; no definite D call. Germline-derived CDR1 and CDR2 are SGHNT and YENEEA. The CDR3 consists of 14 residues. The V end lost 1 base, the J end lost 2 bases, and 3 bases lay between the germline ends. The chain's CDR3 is CASSLVTYNSPLHF. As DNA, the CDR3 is TGTGCCAGCAGCTTAGTCACCTATAATTCACCCCTCCACTTT.

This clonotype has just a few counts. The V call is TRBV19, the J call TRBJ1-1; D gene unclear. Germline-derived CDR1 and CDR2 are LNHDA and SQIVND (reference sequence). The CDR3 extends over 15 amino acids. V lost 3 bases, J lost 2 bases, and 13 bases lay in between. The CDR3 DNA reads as TGTGCCAGTAGTATTTATCAGAAACCAAACACTGAAGCTTTCTTT. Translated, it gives CASSIYQKPNTEAFF.

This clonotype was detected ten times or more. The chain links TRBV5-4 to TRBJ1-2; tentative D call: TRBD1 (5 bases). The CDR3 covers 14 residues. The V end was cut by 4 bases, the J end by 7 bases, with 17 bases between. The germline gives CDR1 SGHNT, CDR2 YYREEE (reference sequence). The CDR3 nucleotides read TGTGCCAGCAGCCCATCCGGGACGGTGTCTGGCTACACCTTC. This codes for CASSPSGTVSGYTF.

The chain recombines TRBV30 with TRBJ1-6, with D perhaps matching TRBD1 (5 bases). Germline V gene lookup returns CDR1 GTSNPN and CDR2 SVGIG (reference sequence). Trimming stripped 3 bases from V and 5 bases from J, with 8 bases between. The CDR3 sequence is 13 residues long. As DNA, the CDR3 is TGTGCCTGGAGCCGACAGAATAATTCACCCCTCCACTTT. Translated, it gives CAWSRQNNSPLHF.

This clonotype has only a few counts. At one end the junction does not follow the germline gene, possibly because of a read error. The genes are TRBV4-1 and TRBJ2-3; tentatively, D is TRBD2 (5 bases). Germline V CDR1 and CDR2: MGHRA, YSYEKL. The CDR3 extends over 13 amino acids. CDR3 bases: TGTGCCAGCAGCCAAGAAGGGAGAGATACGCAGTATTTT. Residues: CASSQEGRDTQYF.

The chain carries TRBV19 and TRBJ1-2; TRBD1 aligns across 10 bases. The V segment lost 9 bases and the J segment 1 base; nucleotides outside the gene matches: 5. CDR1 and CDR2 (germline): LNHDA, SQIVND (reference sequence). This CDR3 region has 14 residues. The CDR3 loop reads CASLRDRGNYGYTF. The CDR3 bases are TGTGCCAGCCTCCGGGACAGGGGTAACTATGGCTACACCTTC.

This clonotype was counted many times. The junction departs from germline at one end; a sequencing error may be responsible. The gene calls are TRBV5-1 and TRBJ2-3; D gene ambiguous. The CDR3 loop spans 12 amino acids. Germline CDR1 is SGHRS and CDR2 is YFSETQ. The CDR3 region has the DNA TGTGCCAGCAGCTCCGACACAGATACGCAGTATTTT. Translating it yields CASSSDTDTQYF. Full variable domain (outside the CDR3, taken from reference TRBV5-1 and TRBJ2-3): KAGVTQTPRYLIKTRGQQVTLSCSPISGHRSVSWYQQTPGQGLQFLFEYFSETQRNKGNFPGRFSGRQFSNSRSEMNVSTLELGDSALYLCASSSDTDTQYFGPGTRLTVL.

The CDR3: CSAAGDTQYF. The CDR3 coding sequence is TGCAGTGCTGCGGGTGATACGCAGTATTTT. The chain recombines TRBV20-1 with TRBJ2-3; perhaps TRBD2 as D (5 bases). Germline-derived CDR1 and CDR2 are DFQATT and SNEGSKA (reference sequence). CDR3 size: 10 residues. V was trimmed by 5 bases and J by 6 bases, leaving 6 bases between them.

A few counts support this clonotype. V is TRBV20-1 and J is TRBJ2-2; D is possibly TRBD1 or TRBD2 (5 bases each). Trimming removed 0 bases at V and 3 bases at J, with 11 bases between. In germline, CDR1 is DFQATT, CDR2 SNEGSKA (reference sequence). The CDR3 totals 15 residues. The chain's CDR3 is CSARDPMGDTGELFF. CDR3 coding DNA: TGCAGTGCTAGAGATCCTATGGGGGACACCGGGGAGCTGTTTTTT.

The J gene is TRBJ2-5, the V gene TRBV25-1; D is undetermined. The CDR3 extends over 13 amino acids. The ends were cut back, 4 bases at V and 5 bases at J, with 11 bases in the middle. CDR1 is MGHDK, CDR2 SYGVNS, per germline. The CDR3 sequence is CASSVNPLETQYF. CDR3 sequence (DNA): TGTGCCAGCAGTGTGAACCCTCTGGAGACCCAGTACTTC.

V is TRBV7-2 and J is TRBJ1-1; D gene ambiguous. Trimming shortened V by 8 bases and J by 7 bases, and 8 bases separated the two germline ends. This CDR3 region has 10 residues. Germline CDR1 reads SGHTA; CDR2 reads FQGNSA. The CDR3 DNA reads TGTGCCAGCCGAGTGGTTGAAGCTTTCTTT. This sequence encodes CASRVVEAFF.

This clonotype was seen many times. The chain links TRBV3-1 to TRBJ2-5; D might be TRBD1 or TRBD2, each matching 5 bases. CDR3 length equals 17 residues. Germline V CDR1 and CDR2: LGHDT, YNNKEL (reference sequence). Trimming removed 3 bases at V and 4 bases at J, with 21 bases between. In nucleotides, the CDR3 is TGTGCCAGCAGCCAGGAACTTGGGGGAAACAAAGGAGAGACCCAGTACTTC. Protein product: CASSQELGGNKGETQYF.

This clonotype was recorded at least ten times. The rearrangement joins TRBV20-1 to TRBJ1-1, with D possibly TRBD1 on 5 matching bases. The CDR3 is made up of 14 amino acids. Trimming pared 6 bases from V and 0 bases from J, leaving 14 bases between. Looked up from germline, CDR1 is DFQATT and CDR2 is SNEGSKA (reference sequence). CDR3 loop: CSATYDSLNTEAFF. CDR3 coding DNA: TGCAGTGCGACCTATGACAGCCTGAACACTGAAGCTTTCTTT.

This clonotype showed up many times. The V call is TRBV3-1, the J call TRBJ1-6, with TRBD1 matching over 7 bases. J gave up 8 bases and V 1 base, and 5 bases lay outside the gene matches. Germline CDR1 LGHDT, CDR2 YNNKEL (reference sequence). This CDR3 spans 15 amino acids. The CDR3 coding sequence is TGTGCCAGCAGCCAAGTGGGGACAGAGGATTCACCCCTCCACTTT. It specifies CASSQVGTEDSPLHF.

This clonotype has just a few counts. DNA for the CDR3: TGTGCCAGCAGGGCGCGGCTAGCGGGTCTCCAACCAGATACGCAGTATTTT. It is translated as CASRARLAGLQPDTQYF. The rearrangement uses TRBV11-2 and TRBJ2-3, with TRBD2 matching 8 bases. The CDR3 sequence is 17 residues long. The germline V gene has CDR1 SGHAT and CDR2 FQNNGV. J gave up 4 bases and V 6 bases, and 15 bases lay outside the gene matches.